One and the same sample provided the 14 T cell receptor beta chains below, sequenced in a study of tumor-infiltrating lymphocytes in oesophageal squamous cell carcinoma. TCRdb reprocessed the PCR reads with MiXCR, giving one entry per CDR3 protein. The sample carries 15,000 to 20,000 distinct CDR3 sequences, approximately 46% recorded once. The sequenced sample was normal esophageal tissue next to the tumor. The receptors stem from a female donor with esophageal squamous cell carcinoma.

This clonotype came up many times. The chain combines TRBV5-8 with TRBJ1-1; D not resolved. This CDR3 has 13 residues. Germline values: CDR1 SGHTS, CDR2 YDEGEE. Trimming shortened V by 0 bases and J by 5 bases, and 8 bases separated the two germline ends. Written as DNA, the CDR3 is TGTGCCAGCAGCTTGGGGGTCTGGACTGAAGCTTTCTTT. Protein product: CASSLGVWTEAFF.

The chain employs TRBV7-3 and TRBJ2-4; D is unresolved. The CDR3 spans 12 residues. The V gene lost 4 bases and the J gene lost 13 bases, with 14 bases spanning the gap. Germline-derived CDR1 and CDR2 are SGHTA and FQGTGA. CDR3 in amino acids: CASSSTHNEQYF. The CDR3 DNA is TGTGCCAGCAGCTCAACTCACAATGAGCAGTACTTC.

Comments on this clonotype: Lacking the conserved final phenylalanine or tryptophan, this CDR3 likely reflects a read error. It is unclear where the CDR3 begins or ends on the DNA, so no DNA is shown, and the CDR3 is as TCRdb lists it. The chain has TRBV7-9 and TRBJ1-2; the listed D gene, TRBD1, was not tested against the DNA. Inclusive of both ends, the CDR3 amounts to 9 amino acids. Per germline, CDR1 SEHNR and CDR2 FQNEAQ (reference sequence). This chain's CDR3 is CASSSGTGV.

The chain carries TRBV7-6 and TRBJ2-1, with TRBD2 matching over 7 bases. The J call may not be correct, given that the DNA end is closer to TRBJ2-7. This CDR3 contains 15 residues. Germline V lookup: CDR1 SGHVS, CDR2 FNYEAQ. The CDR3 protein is CASSPGTTYSYEQYF. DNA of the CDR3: TGTGCCAGCAGCCCCGGGACTACATACTCCTACGAGCAGTACTTC.

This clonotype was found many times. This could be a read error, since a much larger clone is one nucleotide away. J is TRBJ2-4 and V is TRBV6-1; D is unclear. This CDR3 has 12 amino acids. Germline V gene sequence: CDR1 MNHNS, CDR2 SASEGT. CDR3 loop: CASSEAIGQIDF. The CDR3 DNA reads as TGTGCCAGCAGTGAAGCGATAGGGCAGATAGACTTC.

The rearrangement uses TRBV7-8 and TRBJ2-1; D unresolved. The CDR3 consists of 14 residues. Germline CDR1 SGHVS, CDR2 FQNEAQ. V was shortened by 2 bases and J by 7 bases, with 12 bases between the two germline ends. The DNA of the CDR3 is TGTGCCAGCAGCTTATCCCGAGGCTCTAATGAGCAGTTCTTC. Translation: CASSLSRGSNEQFF.

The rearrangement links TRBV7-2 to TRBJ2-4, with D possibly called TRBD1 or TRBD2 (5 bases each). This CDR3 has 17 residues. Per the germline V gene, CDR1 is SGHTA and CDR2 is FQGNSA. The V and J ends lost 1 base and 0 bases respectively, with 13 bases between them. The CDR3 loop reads CASSLGWGTLAKNIQYF. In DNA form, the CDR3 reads TGTGCCAGCAGCTTAGGATGGGGGACCCTAGCCAAAAACATTCAGTACTTC.

The CDR3 region has the DNA TGTGCCAGCAGTGCGACGGTTATGAACACTGAAGCTTTCTTT. It codes for CASSATVMNTEAFF. The chain uses TRBV6-1 and TRBJ1-1, with D uncertain. The CDR3 covers 14 residues. Germline V CDR1 and CDR2: MNHNS, SASEGT. V lost 4 bases and J lost 0, with 9 bases in between.

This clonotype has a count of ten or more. The CDR3 loop reads CASTYRAGLTFLDGYTF. CDR3 sequence (DNA): TGTGCCAGCACCTATAGAGCAGGCTTAACGTTTCTTGATGGCTACACCTTC. This chain connects TRBV6-1 to TRBJ1-2; no clear D. V gave up 7 bases and J gave up 6 bases, with 27 bases separating them. CDR3 length equals 17 residues. Germline V gene lookup returns CDR1 MNHNS and CDR2 SASEGT.

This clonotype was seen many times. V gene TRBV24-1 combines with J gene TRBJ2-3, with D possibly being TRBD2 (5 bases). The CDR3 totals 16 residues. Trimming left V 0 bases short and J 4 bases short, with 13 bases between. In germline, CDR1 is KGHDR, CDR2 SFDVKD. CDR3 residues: CATSDLSGSSPDTQYF. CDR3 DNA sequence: TGTGCCACCAGTGATTTGTCGGGGAGCTCCCCAGATACGCAGTATTTT.

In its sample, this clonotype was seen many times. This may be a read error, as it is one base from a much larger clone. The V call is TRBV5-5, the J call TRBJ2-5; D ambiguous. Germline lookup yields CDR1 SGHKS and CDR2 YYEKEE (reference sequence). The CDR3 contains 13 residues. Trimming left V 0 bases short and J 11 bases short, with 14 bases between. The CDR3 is CASSLGIREEQYF. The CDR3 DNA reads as TGTGCCAGCAGCTTGGGTATTAGAGAGGAGCAGTACTTC.

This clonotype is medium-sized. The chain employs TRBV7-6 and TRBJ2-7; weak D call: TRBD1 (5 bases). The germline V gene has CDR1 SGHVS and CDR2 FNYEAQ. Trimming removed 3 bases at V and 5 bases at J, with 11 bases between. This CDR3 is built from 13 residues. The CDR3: CASSLQGWDEQYF. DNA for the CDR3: TGTGCCAGCAGCTTGCAGGGTTGGGACGAGCAGTACTTC.

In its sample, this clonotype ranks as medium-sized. CDR3 in DNA: TGTGCCAGCAGCCGCTCGACAGGGTCGAACACTGAAGCTTTCTTT. This encodes CASSRSTGSNTEAFF. The gene calls are TRBV7-2 and TRBJ1-1, with 7 bases matching TRBD1. The CDR3 runs 15 residues. Trimming took 5 bases from V and 1 from J; bases not matched to a gene: 7. In germline, CDR1 is SGHTA, CDR2 FQGNSA.

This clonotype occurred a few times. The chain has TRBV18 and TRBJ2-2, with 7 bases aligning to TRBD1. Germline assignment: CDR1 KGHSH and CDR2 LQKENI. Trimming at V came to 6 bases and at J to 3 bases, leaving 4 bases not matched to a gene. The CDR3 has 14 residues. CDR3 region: CASSSDRDTGELFF. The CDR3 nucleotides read TGTGCCAGCTCGTCTGACAGGGACACCGGGGAGCTGTTTTTT.